The 19 T cell receptor beta chains below were found in one sample sequenced in a study of identical twins. Each CDR3 protein is one row after TCRdb ran MiXCR on the 5' RACE reads. The repertoire includes some 250,000 distinct CDR3 sequences, 6.5% of them detected once, and 13% to 15% sits in the top ten. The sample was also linked to a second study, of T cells expressing NK-cell markers.

Sequencing used CD8+ T cells sorted from blood. Receptor source: a woman aged 18-35 years in good health.

The V gene is TRBV30, the J gene TRBJ1-4; TRBD1 matches at 9 bases. This CDR3 spans 14 amino acids. The germline gives CDR1 GTSNPN, CDR2 SVGIG (reference sequence). Trimming removed 3 bases from V and 8 bases from J; junction bases left unmatched: 7. In nucleotides, the CDR3 is TGTGCCTGGAGAGCGACAGGGGGAAAGGAAAAACTGTTTTTT. It codes for CAWRATGGKEKLFF.

This clonotype was counted many times. The chain is built from TRBV12-3 or TRBV12-4 and TRBJ2-1; TRBD2 matches 8 bases. The CDR3 is 17 amino acids. With 3 bases clipped from V and 1 base from J, the junction kept 8 bases outside the gene matches. CDR3 DNA sequence: TGTGCCAGCAGTTTGGCAGGACTAGCAACGTCCTACAATGAGCAGTTCTTC. It specifies CASSLAGLATSYNEQFF.

The chain carries TRBV7-6 and TRBJ2-1; 7 bases line up with TRBD2. Looked up from germline, CDR1 is SGHVS and CDR2 is FNYEAQ. The trim removed 2 bases at V and 8 bases at J, leaving 9 bases unmatched. This CDR3 spans 15 amino acids. CDR3 loop: CASSLRRGMGYEQFF. CDR3 DNA: TGTGCCAGCAGCTTACGGCGGGGGATGGGCTATGAGCAGTTCTTC.

This clonotype was recorded many times. The chain joins TRBV7-2 to TRBJ2-7; the D call may be TRBD1 or TRBD2 (6 bases each). V lost 0 bases, J lost 0 bases, and 9 bases lay in between. The CDR3 spans 15 residues. CDR1 and CDR2 (germline): SGHTA, FQGNSA. The CDR3 region has the DNA TGTGCCAGCAGCTTAGCGGGGGGCCTCTCCTACGAGCAGTACTTC. Translated: CASSLAGGLSYEQYF.

The CDR3 spells CASSSRHLYEQYF. CDR3 coding DNA: TGTGCCAGCAGCTCACGACACCTCTACGAGCAGTACTTC. The V call is TRBV7-6, the J call TRBJ2-7; D not resolved. Trimming stripped 4 bases from V and 3 bases from J, with 10 bases between. The CDR3 is 13 amino acids. Germline V gene sequence: CDR1 SGHVS, CDR2 FNYEAQ.

The chain has TRBV19 and TRBJ1-5; 10 bases are a match to TRBD1. The CDR3 has 13 amino acids. J lost 6 bases, V lost 9 bases, and 5 bases had no gene match. Per germline, CDR1 LNHDA and CDR2 SQIVND (reference sequence). CDR3 sequence: CASGQGVGQPQHF. CDR3 DNA sequence: TGTGCCAGCGGACAGGGGGTCGGTCAGCCCCAGCATTTT.

This chain connects TRBV6-2 or TRBV6-3 to TRBJ2-1; 8 bases fit TRBD2. After removal of 7 bases from V and 8 bases from J, the junction contained 13 bases not matched to a gene. CDR3 length: 15 amino acids. Germline CDR1 reads MNHEY; CDR2 reads SVGEGT. The chain's CDR3 is CASTPLLAGADEQFF. CDR3 nucleotides: TGTGCCAGCACCCCCCTGCTAGCGGGTGCGGATGAGCAGTTCTTC.

This chain uses TRBV7-6 with TRBJ2-3, with a possible D match to TRBD2 (5 bases). Germline CDR1 is SGHVS and CDR2 is FNYEAQ. The CDR3 has 13 amino acids. The germline V and J ends were trimmed by 11 bases and 4 bases, with 16 bases remaining between them. The CDR3 loop is CACSSRGSDTQYF. CDR3 coding DNA: TGTGCCTGTTCTTCCCGGGGTTCAGATACGCAGTATTTT. Looking up the rest from reference TRBV7-6 and TRBJ2-3 gives the full variable domain: GAGVSQSPRYKVTKRGQDVALRCDPISGHVSLYWYRQALGQGPEFLTYFNYEAQQDKSGLPNDRFSAERPEGSISTLTIQRTEQRDSAMYRCACSSRGSDTQYFGPGTRLTVL.

This clonotype was detected many times. The rearrangement uses TRBV18 and TRBJ2-5; D is ambiguous. Looked up from germline, CDR1 is KGHSH and CDR2 is LQKENI. V was trimmed by 0 bases and J by 4 bases, leaving 3 bases between them. This CDR3 region has 12 residues. CDR3 amino acids: CASSPPRETQYF. DNA for the CDR3: TGTGCCAGCTCACCACCGAGAGAGACCCAGTACTTC. Filled out from reference TRBV18 and TRBJ2-5, the complete variable domain reads NAGVMQNPRHLVRRRGQEARLRCSPMKGHSHVYWYRQLPEEGLKFMVYLQKENIIDESGMPKERFSAEFPKEGPSILRIQQVVRGDSAAYFCASSPPRETQYFGPGTRLLVL.

This clonotype appeared many times. The gene calls are TRBV12-3 or TRBV12-4 and TRBJ1-4, with a tentative D call TRBD1 (5 bases). The CDR3 is 16 amino acids. Trimming took off 1 base at V and 5 bases at J, with 14 bases between the two ends. The CDR3 spells CASSLGGGGENEKLFF. For the CDR3, the DNA is TGTGCCAGCAGTTTAGGGGGGGGAGGGGAAAATGAAAAACTGTTTTTT.

The sample holds a few counts of this clonotype. This sequence joins TRBV6-2 or TRBV6-3 and TRBJ1-2, with 9 bases aligning to TRBD1. Germline V gene sequence: CDR1 MNHEY, CDR2 SVGEGT. The CDR3 is made up of 13 amino acids. After removal of 10 bases from V and 3 bases from J, the junction contained 6 bases not matched to a gene. The chain's CDR3 is CATKDRGYYGYTF. The CDR3 DNA reads TGTGCCACTAAGGACAGGGGATACTATGGCTACACCTTC.

This clonotype was seen repeatedly, ten times or more. The chain combines TRBV13 with TRBJ2-1; no clear D. Trimming took 5 bases from V and 8 from J, leaving 10 bases between them. Germline-derived CDR1 and CDR2 are PRHDT and FYEKMQ (reference sequence). This CDR3 is 12 amino acids long. The CDR3 DNA follows: TGTGCCAGCAGCCACTCCCTAGATGAGCAGTTCTTC. Encoded protein: CASSHSLDEQFF.

This clonotype occurred a few times. The chain is built from TRBV11-3 and TRBJ1-4, with 7 bases fitting TRBD1. The CDR3 runs 14 residues. Trimming cost V 5 bases and J 8 bases; bases outside gene matches: 8. The V gene's germline CDR1 is SGHNT and CDR2 YENEEA. CDR3 sequence reads: CASSLRDSPEKLFF. CDR3 bases: TGTGCCAGCAGCCTGCGGGACAGTCCAGAAAAACTGTTTTTT.

The chain recombines TRBV7-9 with TRBJ2-7; D not certain. Trimming stripped 6 bases from V and 2 bases from J, with 5 bases between. Germline V gene lookup returns CDR1 SEHNR and CDR2 FQNEAQ (reference sequence). CDR3 length: 11 residues. CDR3 nucleotides: TGTGCCAGCAGGGCTGCCTACGAGCAGTACTTC. Translation: CASRAAYEQYF.

Ten or more counts support this clonotype. J is TRBJ2-3 and V is TRBV20-1; no firm D call. The germline V gene has CDR1 DFQATT and CDR2 SNEGSKA (reference sequence). The CDR3 consists of 13 residues. Trimming took 3 bases from V and 0 from J, leaving 7 bases between them. The CDR3 DNA reads TGCAGTGCTAGCGGCTCCAGCACAGATACGCAGTATTTT. This gives the protein CSASGSSTDTQYF.

This clonotype was found many times. This chain uses TRBV14 with TRBJ2-1; D is ambiguous. CDR1 and CDR2 from the germline V gene are SGHDN and FVKESK. V lost 4 bases and J lost 8, with 15 bases in between. This CDR3 has 14 residues. Here the CDR3 DNA reads TGTGCCAGCAGCCTGTCAGAATCCAGCTATGAGCAGTTCTTC. This sequence encodes CASSLSESSYEQFF.

Only a few counts were recorded for this clonotype. The CDR3 region is CASSDSSGGADTQYF. The DNA for the CDR3 is TGTGCCAGCAGTGACTCTAGCGGGGGGGCAGATACGCAGTATTTT. This sequence joins TRBV6-4 and TRBJ2-3, with TRBD2 identical over 11 bases. Trimming cost V 0 bases and J 4 bases; bases outside gene matches: 0. In germline, CDR1 is MRHNA, CDR2 SNTAGT. CDR3 length: 15 residues.

The table lists this clonotype with a few counts. V gene TRBV9 combines with J gene TRBJ2-5, with 7 bases matching TRBD1. Looked up from germline, CDR1 is SGDLS and CDR2 is YYNGEE. J was trimmed by 5 bases and V by 3 bases; bases with no gene match: 10. The length of the CDR3 is 15 residues. The chain's CDR3 is CASSAAGTALETQYF. The CDR3, as DNA: TGTGCCAGCAGCGCCGCCGGGACAGCGCTGGAGACCCAGTACTTC.

This clonotype was recorded many times. The J gene is TRBJ2-7, the V gene TRBV13; TRBD1 matches at 7 bases. The V segment lost 5 bases and the J segment 0 bases; nucleotides outside the gene matches: 7. CDR1 and CDR2 from the germline V gene are PRHDT and FYEKMQ (reference sequence). This CDR3 contains 15 residues. CDR3 coding DNA: TGTGCCAGCAGCGGATGGGACAGCCGCTCCTACGAGCAGTACTTC. Protein product: CASSGWDSRSYEQYF.